This T cell receptor beta chain originates from a study of T cells in Graves' hyperthyroidism and ophthalmopathy. Whole-study results and caveats: The model forecast ophthalmopathy, anticipating it by a median roughly 6.3 months before onset.

The germline CDR1 and CDR2 sequences are MNHNS and SASEGT. The CDR3 extends over 15 amino acids. V was clipped by 6 bases and J by 5 bases, with 18 bases between them. The source material, RNA transcripts, was used to amplify TCR beta CDR3 regions. Researchers ran a first-round RT-PCR on the TCR CDR3 using the HTBI primer set. From the multiplex PCR reads, TCRdb called clonotypes with MiXCR, one entry per CDR3 protein. The sample yields 380,000 or so distinct CDR3 sequences, roughly 14% seen once. The study defined stable Graves' hyperthyroidism as no ophthalmopathy progression within 18 months. Uncontrolled infection, other autoimmune disease, pregnancy or lactation excluded patients. This clonotype has only a few counts. Its cognate antigen is unknown.

V and J are TRBV6-1 and TRBJ2-3; possibly TRBD2 for D (5 bases). The specimen sequenced was blood. This clonotype was obtained from a woman aged 25 to 45 with Graves' hyperthyroidism. CDR3 nucleotides: TGTGCCAGCAGAGCGTTAGCGACTGGGGTAGATACGCAGTATTTT. This codes for CASRALATGVDTQYF.